This TCR beta chain was retrieved from a study of cytomegalovirus exposure and HLA in healthy donors. Both 60 Vbeta primers and 13 Jbeta primers went into the PCR. Data came from immunoSEQ multiplex PCR; TCRdb stores just in-frame clones and leaves some out. The sample lists about 120,000 clones; 70% to 85% were seen once. Study results and caveats: In a later analysis, at a false discovery rate of 0.05, roughly 17,000 TCR beta sequences matched HLA alleles. Using the classifier, cytomegalovirus status was reportedly diagnosed with high specificity and sensitivity. Investigators reported approximately 150 TCR beta chains as tied to cytomegalovirus.

This clone has more than one count but fewer than ten. Its matching antigen is unknown. This TCR came from a man younger than 35 in good health and CMV-seropositive. Material for sequencing was PBMCs.

DNA of the CDR3: TGTGCCAGCAGCGTAGGGCCAGTCAGTAATTCACCCCTCCACTTT. Translated, it gives CASSVGPVSNSPLHF. The chain couples TRBV9 to TRBJ1-6, with unresolved D. Trimming stripped 0 bases from V and 6 bases from J, with 10 bases between. From germline, CDR1 is SGDLS and CDR2 YYNGEE. This CDR3 is 15 amino acids long.